This T cell receptor beta chain was sequenced in a study of CD8 T cells in Susac syndrome. General study points: Individuals included in the TCR sequencing and HLA analysis were acknowledged by the study to be relatively few in number.

Reverse transcription of about 0.5 to 1 ug RNA used random hexamers. An immunoSEQ multiplex PCR generated amplified TCR beta CDR3 products spanning 54 Vbeta and 13 Jbeta. Via MiXCR, TCRdb re-called the immunoSEQ multiplex PCR reads, giving one row per CDR3 protein. Among about 250,000 distinct CDR3 sequences listed, around 93% were seen once. This CDR3 contains 18 residues. The germline gives CDR1 SGHRS, CDR2 YFSETQ. The V gene end was trimmed by 2 bases and the J gene end by 3 bases; junction bases not matched to a gene: 8. High-throughput TCR beta sequencing covered peripheral CD8+ and CD4+ T cells. Negative isolation yielded the CD8+ and CD4+ T cells, while FACS enriched the TEMRA cells. Comment on this clonotype: What it binds is unknown.

Sequencing input: CD4+ T cells from PBMCs. The gene calls are TRBV5-1 and TRBJ2-1; 13 nucleotides line up with TRBD2. This receptor was identified in a human donor with multiple sclerosis. CDR3 region: CASSFKGLAGELYNEQFF. The DNA of the CDR3 is TGCGCCAGCAGCTTCAAAGGACTAGCGGGGGAACTCTACAATGAGCAGTTCTTC.